The 26 T cell receptor beta chains listed next were all sequenced from one sample in a study of blood T cell repertoires in COVID-19. Using immunoSEQ multiplex PCR, the repertoire was profiled, and TCRdb retains in-frame clones only, with some absent. The sample carries 200,000 to 250,000 clones, 75% to 90% recorded once. The sequenced sample consisted of peripheral blood. Receptors originate from a man aged 30 to 39 with COVID-19, enrolled during active disease.

Notes on this clone: Other nucleotide sequences in the sample specify the same CDR3. The chain recombines TRBV28 with TRBJ1-4, with TRBD1 matching 7 bases. The ends lost 5 bases at V and 3 bases at J; junction bases unmatched: 3. This CDR3 has 14 residues. Germline lookup yields CDR1 MDHEN and CDR2 SYDVKM. CDR3 in amino acids: CASSTQGSNEKLFF. For the CDR3, the DNA is TGTGCCAGCAGTACACAGGGGTCTAATGAAAAACTGTTTTTT.

This clone occurred once. The V call is TRBV12-3 or TRBV12-4, the J call TRBJ1-2; 8 nucleotides agree with TRBD1. The CDR3 runs to 13 residues. Unmatched junction bases numbered 6, after V lost 4 bases and J lost 8 bases. CDR3 DNA sequence: TGTGCCAGCAGTTGGCAGGGGGCGGGCGGCTACACCTTC. This translates into CASSWQGAGGYTF.

Notes on this clone: The same CDR3 arises from other DNA sequences in this sample as well. The chain carries TRBV7-2 and TRBJ2-7; the D is unclear. From germline, CDR1 is SGHTA and CDR2 FQGNSA. The CDR3 sequence is 11 residues long. Between the trimmed V and J ends, which lost 5 bases and 3 bases, there was a span of 5 bases. The CDR3 spells CASSLSYEQYF. The CDR3 DNA reads TGTGCCAGCAGCCTCAGCTACGAGCAGTACTTC.

This chain connects TRBV5-8 to TRBJ1-4; D uncertain. Germline CDR1 and CDR2: SGHTS and YDEGEE. The CDR3 extends over 15 amino acids. V was shortened by 4 bases and J by 0 bases, with 10 bases between the two germline ends. The CDR3 loop is CASSQGVATNEKLFF. CDR3 coding DNA: TGTGCCAGCAGCCAAGGAGTCGCAACTAATGAAAAACTGTTTTTT.

The chain uses TRBV18 and TRBJ1-2; tentatively, D is TRBD1 (5 bases). The CDR3 has 16 amino acids. Germline V gene data show CDR1 as KGHSH and CDR2 as LQKENI. V lost 3 bases and J 4 bases, leaving 18 bases between the germline ends. CDR3 region: CASSPNRQSGGYGYTF. The DNA for the CDR3 is TGTGCCAGCTCACCGAATCGACAGTCCGGGGGCTATGGCTACACCTTC.

This clone has a single count. This sequence joins TRBV19 and TRBJ2-7, with 7 bases identical to TRBD2. The CDR3 totals 14 residues. Germline CDR1 and CDR2: LNHDA and SQIVND (reference sequence). Unmatched junction bases numbered 6, after V lost 3 bases and J lost 4 bases. In DNA, the CDR3 is TGTGCCAGTAGTATGGCGGGAGCGAGATACGAGCAGTACTTC. Protein product: CASSMAGARYEQYF.

This clone was picked up one time. The chain recombines TRBV7-9 with TRBJ2-1; 9 bases map to TRBD2. V was clipped by 5 bases and J by 6 bases; unmatched bases: 8. The germline gives CDR1 SEHNR, CDR2 FQNEAQ (reference sequence). The CDR3 contains 15 residues. The CDR3 DNA reads as TGTGCCAGCAGCCCGCGGGAGGGCCTCCTCAATGAGCAGTTCTTC. Translated: CASSPREGLLNEQFF.

In its sample, this clone was seen a few times. The rearrangement joins TRBV27 to TRBJ1-6; no definite D call. The CDR3 covers 15 residues. The V end lost 6 bases, the J end lost 7 bases, and 16 bases lay between the germline ends. The germline CDR1 and CDR2 sequences are MNHEY and SMNVEV (reference sequence). The CDR3 sequence: CASSRQVVLNSPLHF. The CDR3 DNA follows: TGTGCCAGCAGCAGACAAGTCGTACTCAATTCACCCCTCCACTTT.

The rearrangement uses TRBV27 and TRBJ1-6; 9 nucleotides line up with TRBD1. CDR1 is MNHEY and CDR2 is SMNVEV in the germline V gene (reference sequence). The V gene end was trimmed by 5 bases and the J gene end by 6 bases; junction bases not matched to a gene: 5. The CDR3 is 15 residues long. The CDR3 DNA is TGTGCCAGCAGTACCGACAGGGGGTTTAATTCACCCCTCCACTTT. It specifies CASSTDRGFNSPLHF.

This sequence joins TRBV3-1 (or the pseudogene TRBV3-2) and TRBJ1-2; 8 bases fit TRBD1. Per the germline V gene, CDR1 is LGHDT and CDR2 is YNNKEL (reference sequence). V dropped 4 bases and J dropped 8; count of bases not matched to a gene: 12. This CDR3 is built from 15 residues. CDR3 amino acids: CASSPQQGEIRGYTF. For the CDR3, the DNA is TGTGCCAGCAGCCCCCAACAGGGGGAGATTCGAGGCTACACCTTC.

The chain combines TRBV3-1 (or the pseudogene TRBV3-2) with TRBJ2-7, with D maybe TRBD1 (6 bases). Trimming cost V 4 bases and J 3 bases, with 13 bases left between them. Germline V CDR1 and CDR2: LGHDT, YNNKEL (reference sequence). The CDR3 covers 14 residues. The CDR3 sequence is CASSPLGQFYEQYF. CDR3 nucleotides: TGTGCCAGCAGCCCGCTAGGACAGTTCTACGAGCAGTACTTC.

This clone appeared once. The chain is built from TRBV12-5 and TRBJ2-1; 8 bases fit TRBD1. Looked up from germline, CDR1 is LGHNT and CDR2 is FRNRAP. The junction had 6 bases not matched to a gene; V was cut back by 7 bases and J by 7 bases. CDR3 length: 13 amino acids. Here the CDR3 reads CASDLTGVNEQFF. The CDR3 DNA follows: TGTGCTAGTGACTTGACAGGGGTAAATGAGCAGTTCTTC.

The genes are TRBV6-5 and TRBJ1-3; D not certain. Between the trimmed V and J ends, which lost 1 base and 7 bases, there was a span of 17 bases. Germline assignment: CDR1 MNHEY and CDR2 SVGAGI. This CDR3 contains 16 residues. CDR3 sequence: CASSYLTFPEANTIYF. CDR3 in DNA: TGTGCCAGCAGTTACTTGACTTTTCCTGAGGCGAACACCATATATTTT.

This clone was detected only once. The rearrangement joins TRBV28 to TRBJ1-3; the D is unclear. V was clipped by 3 bases and J by 8 bases, with 5 bases between them. This CDR3 comprises 11 residues. Germline CDR1 reads MDHEN; CDR2 reads SYDVKM. CDR3 sequence: CASSFTDTIYF. The CDR3 nucleotides read TGTGCCAGCAGTTTTACAGACACCATATATTTT.

The V gene is TRBV19, the J gene TRBJ2-3; tentatively, D is TRBD1 (5 bases). V dropped 5 bases and J dropped 2 bases, with 11 bases sitting between them. This CDR3 spans 14 amino acids. Germline assignment: CDR1 LNHDA and CDR2 SQIVND (reference sequence). The CDR3 here is CASSWGLFTDTQYF. The CDR3 DNA follows: TGTGCCAGTAGTTGGGGCCTCTTCACAGATACGCAGTATTTT. The variable domain in full, with the rest retrieved from reference TRBV19 and TRBJ2-3, is DGGITQSPKYLFRKEGQNVTLSCEQNLNHDAMYWYRQDPGQGLRLIYYSQIVNDFQKGDIAEGYSVSREKKESFPLTVTSAQKNPTAFYLCASSWGLFTDTQYFGPGTRLTVL.

The chain links TRBV5-5 to TRBJ1-2; TRBD1 matches at 9 bases. Germline V gives CDR1 SGHKS, CDR2 YYEKEE (reference sequence). CDR3 size: 12 residues. The V and J ends lost 4 bases and 6 bases, in that order; junction bases with no gene match: 1. CDR3 bases: TGTGCCAGCAGCCGGACAGGGGATGGCTACACCTTC. Protein sequence: CASSRTGDGYTF. Supplemented by reference TRBV5-5 and TRBJ1-2, the full variable domain reads DAGVTQSPTHLIKTRGQQVTLRCSPISGHKSVSWYQQVLGQGPQFIFQYYEKEERGRGNFPDRFSARQFPNYSSELNVNALLLGDSALYLCASSRTGDGYTFGSGTRLTVV.

In DNA form, the CDR3 reads TGTGCCAGCAGCTTAGCGCACAGGGGATTAGAAAAACTGTTTTTT. The encoded protein is CASSLAHRGLEKLFF. The rearrangement joins TRBV7-8 to TRBJ1-4, with 7 bases that match TRBD1. Germline loops: CDR1 SGHVS, CDR2 FQNEAQ. The CDR3 contains 15 residues. Trimming cost V 0 bases and J 8 bases; bases outside gene matches: 6.

The V gene is TRBV11-2, the J gene TRBJ2-2, with no clear D. V was shortened by 5 bases and J by 6 bases, with 10 bases between the two germline ends. This CDR3 has 13 residues. Germline-derived CDR1 and CDR2 are SGHAT and FQNNGV. The CDR3 protein is CASSTSHAGELFF. In nucleotides, the CDR3 is TGTGCCAGCAGCACCAGTCATGCCGGGGAGCTGTTTTTT.

The CDR3 sequence: CASSFSGGDPNSPLHF. The CDR3 nucleotides read TGTGCCAGCAGTTTTTCAGGGGGAGATCCGAATTCACCCCTCCACTTT. The chain has TRBV28 and TRBJ1-6, with 7 nucleotides matching TRBD1. V shed 3 bases and J 7 bases; nucleotides not matched to a gene: 9. The CDR3 spans 16 residues. The germline V gene has CDR1 MDHEN and CDR2 SYDVKM.

The chain uses TRBV4-2 and TRBJ1-5, with a weak D call TRBD1 (5 bases). Germline CDR1 and CDR2: LGHNA and YNFKEQ. The CDR3 is made up of 16 amino acids. V was trimmed by 5 bases and J by 0 bases, leaving 14 bases between them. Here the CDR3 reads CASSVRDSNSNQPQHF. DNA of the CDR3: TGTGCCAGCAGCGTCCGGGACTCCAATAGCAATCAGCCCCAGCATTTT.

V usage is TRBV7-8 and J usage is TRBJ1-5, with D possibly TRBD1 on 5 matching bases. CDR1 is SGHVS and CDR2 is FQNEAQ in the germline V gene. The length of the CDR3 is 13 residues. Between the trimmed V and J ends, which lost 5 bases and 3 bases, there was a span of 8 bases. This CDR3 reads CASSRQNNQPQHF. CDR3 sequence (DNA): TGTGCCAGCAGCAGACAGAACAATCAGCCCCAGCATTTT.

This clone was picked up one time. This rearrangement joins TRBV25-1 to TRBJ2-7, with TRBD2 matching over 8 bases. J lost 6 bases, V lost 6 bases, and 7 bases had no gene match. Germline V gene data show CDR1 as MGHDK and CDR2 as SYGVNS. This CDR3 is built from 13 residues. The CDR3 here is CASSPGGGSEQYF. Here the CDR3 DNA reads TGTGCCAGCAGCCCCGGGGGGGGGAGCGAGCAGTACTTC.

This chain joins TRBV20-1 and TRBJ1-5; the D gene is possibly TRBD1 (6 bases). This CDR3 region has 13 residues. Germline V gene sequence: CDR1 DFQATT, CDR2 SNEGSKA (reference sequence). Trimming took off 3 bases at V and 5 bases at J, with 11 bases between the two ends. CDR3 region: CSASGGIHQPQHF. The CDR3 bases are TGCAGTGCTAGTGGGGGCATTCATCAGCCCCAGCATTTT.

V gene TRBV5-1 combines with J gene TRBJ1-2, with D possibly TRBD1 on 6 matching bases. Germline lookup yields CDR1 SGHRS and CDR2 YFSETQ. The length of the CDR3 is 14 residues. V lost 4 bases to trimming and J lost 0 bases, with 10 bases between them. The CDR3 protein is CASSPDSSNYGYTF. The CDR3 DNA follows: TGCGCCAGCAGCCCGGACAGCTCTAACTATGGCTACACCTTC.

Regarding this clone: The same CDR3 can be traced to other DNA sequences in this sample. This chain joins TRBV2 and TRBJ2-7; 8 nucleotides agree with TRBD2. Germline trimming cut 1 base from V and 2 bases from J; bases unmatched to any gene: 4. Germline assignment: CDR1 SNHLY and CDR2 FYNNEI. This CDR3 is built from 15 residues. Here the CDR3 DNA reads TGTGCCAGCAGTGAAGGGGCGGGGGGACCCTACGAGCAGTACTTC. Protein sequence: CASSEGAGGPYEQYF.

The chain carries TRBV6-4 and TRBJ2-3, with TRBD1 matching 8 bases. Per germline, CDR1 MRHNA and CDR2 SNTAGT. The CDR3 spans 13 residues. J lost 5 bases, V lost 3 bases, and 1 base had no gene match. The CDR3 is CASSEQGGDTQYF. The CDR3 region has the DNA TGTGCCAGCAGTGAACAGGGGGGAGATACGCAGTATTTT.